A selection of T cell receptor beta chains follows, all from one sample in a study of T cell responses to AZD1222 COVID-19 vaccine. The protocol was immunoSEQ multiplex PCR, while the TCRdb copy is restricted to in-frame clones and leaves out a portion. The sample consists of about 110,000 clones, over 85% of them appearing once. Sequencing was performed on peripheral blood, taken 28 days after the second AZD1222 dose. The receptors come from an adult who received the AZD1222 COVID-19 vaccine. Each CDR3 is given with its conserved first and last residue. D genes are given only for firm matches. A clone size is listed for some rows: how often the clone was seen (once, few, many), or a class if it is expanded.

TRBV15	14	few	TRBJ1-1	.	CATSRDPDNAEAFF	TGTGCCACCAGCAGAGATCCCGACAACGCTGAAGCTTTCTTT
TRBV18	20	.	TRBJ2-3	TRBD1	CASSPLRKGPGQGVPDTQYF	TGTGCCAGCTCACCCCTACGTAAGGGACCGGGACAGGGGGTCCCGGATACGCAGTATTTT
TRBV5-4	15	.	TRBJ2-7	TRBD1	CASSERTGASYEQYF	TGTGCCAGCAGCGAGAGGACAGGGGCCTCCTACGAGCAGTACTTC
TRBV5-4	14	.	TRBJ1-2	.	CASSFSETEYGYTF	TGTGCCAGCAGCTTTTCAGAGACGGAGTATGGCTACACCTTC
TRBV6-4	13	once	TRBJ1-5	TRBD1	CASSEQGNQPQHF	TGTGCCAGCAGTGAACAGGGGAATCAGCCCCAGCATTTT
TRBV2	12	.	TRBJ2-1	.	CASSQTYPEQFF	TGTGCCAGCAGTCAGACGTACCCTGAGCAGTTCTTC
TRBV7-9	15	.	TRBJ2-7	.	CASSPQASATYEQYF	TGTGCCAGCAGCCCCCAGGCTAGCGCGACCTACGAGCAGTACTTC
TRBV30	11	.	TRBJ2-1	.	CAWSVGNEQFF	TGTGCCTGGAGTGTAGGGAATGAGCAGTTCTTC
TRBV24-1	13	.	TRBJ1-2	.	CATSEGIGYGYTF	TGTGCCACCAGTGAGGGGATCGGCTATGGCTACACCTTC
TRBV18	17	.	TRBJ1-2	.	CASSPEQVTWGSYGYTF	TGTGCCAGCTCACCAGAGCAGGTTACTTGGGGGTCCTATGGCTACACCTTC
TRBV10-1	14	.	TRBJ1-2	.	CASSPGTVRDGYTF	TGCGCCAGCAGCCCAGGAACTGTTCGGGATGGCTACACCTTC
TRBV5-4	16	.	TRBJ2-7	TRBD1	CASSSGGDRGMYEQYF	TGTGCCAGCAGCTCGGGAGGGGACAGGGGCATGTACGAGCAGTACTTC
TRBV5-1	14	once	TRBJ2-1	.	CASSRGTKDNEQFF	TGCGCCAGCTCCAGGGGGACTAAAGACAATGAGCAGTTCTTC
TRBV11-2	14	.	TRBJ1-1	.	CASSLADSPWRAFF	TGTGCCAGCAGCTTAGCGGACAGCCCTTGGAGGGCTTTCTTT
TRBV5-1	14	.	TRBJ1-2	TRBD1	CASSWGTGVYGYTF	TGCGCCAGCAGCTGGGGGACAGGGGTATATGGCTACACCTTC
TRBV6-5	13	.	TRBJ2-3	.	CASSYFLGDTQYF	TGTGCCAGCAGTTACTTCCTGGGGGATACGCAGTATTTT
TRBV11-2	17	once	TRBJ2-2	.	CASSSLTGPLNTGELFF	TGTGCCAGCAGCTCATTAACCGGGCCGCTGAACACCGGGGAGCTGTTTTTT
TRBV6-5	16	.	TRBJ1-6	TRBD1	CASSYTRQGAGSPLHF	TGTGCCAGCAGTTACACCCGACAGGGGGCCGGATCACCCCTCCACTTT
TRBV28	13	.	TRBJ1-2	TRBD1	CASVSTGALGYTF	TGTGCCAGCGTCTCGACAGGGGCCCTAGGCTACACCTTC
TRBV2	15	.	TRBJ1-5	.	CASSEGSYSNQPQHF	TGTGCCAGCAGTGAGGGCAGTTATAGCAATCAGCCCCAGCATTTT